The 22 T cell receptor beta chains given below trace back to one sample, sequenced in a study of OX40 agonist ivuxolimab in advanced cancers. Assay: immunoSEQ multiplex PCR; the TCRdb copy retains only in-frame clones and omits some. The sample includes roughly 89,000 clones, just under 90% of them seen just once. Specimen: CD4+ or CD8+ T cells sorted from blood, collected in a trial of the OX40 agonist ivuxolimab. The receptors originated from an adult with an advanced solid tumor such as melanoma, head and neck, liver or kidney cancer.

V usage is TRBV5-1 and J usage is TRBJ2-3; D remains ambiguous. V was trimmed by 6 bases and J by 6 bases, leaving 8 bases between them. Germline CDR1 reads SGHRS; CDR2 reads YFSETQ. The CDR3 length is 11 residues. CDR3 in amino acids: CASMRWDTQYF. In nucleotides, the CDR3 is TGCGCCAGCATGAGGTGGGATACGCAGTATTTT.

The rearrangement uses TRBV21-1 and TRBJ1-5; the table's D call of TRBD1 was not tested on the DNA. TRBV21-1 is noted as a pseudogene. This CDR3 is built from 15 residues. The CDR3 here is CASSEGTVENQPQHF. The CDR3 nucleotides read TGTGCCAGCAGCGAAGGGACAGTAGAGAATCAGCCCCAGCATTTT.

The chain uses TRBV27 and TRBJ2-7, with 7 bases that match TRBD2. Germline V lookup: CDR1 MNHEY, CDR2 SMNVEV (reference sequence). The CDR3 is 14 residues long. V was pared by 2 bases and J by 2 bases, with 3 bases of the junction left unmatched. This chain's CDR3 is CASSLASGTYEQYF. As DNA, the CDR3 is TGTGCCAGCAGTTTAGCTAGCGGAACCTACGAGCAGTACTTC.

This clone was counted once. The V and J genes are TRBV15 and TRBJ2-7; D might be TRBD2 (5 bases). CDR1 LNHNV and CDR2 YYDKDF come from the germline V gene (reference sequence). Between the trimmed V and J ends, which lost 4 bases and 1 base, there was a span of 14 bases. This CDR3 has 15 amino acids. The CDR3: CATSNVPRGSYEQYF. CDR3 DNA: TGTGCCACCAGCAATGTCCCCCGGGGTTCCTACGAGCAGTACTTC.

The chain joins TRBV18 to TRBJ2-1, with D possibly matching TRBD2 (5 bases). Per the germline V gene, CDR1 is KGHSH and CDR2 is LQKENI. The CDR3 totals 12 residues. V gave up 2 bases and J gave up 8 bases, with 7 bases separating them. CDR3 amino acids: CASSPFGDEQFF. As DNA, the CDR3 is TGTGCCAGCTCACCATTCGGGGATGAGCAGTTCTTC. The full variable domain, rest sourced from reference TRBV18 and TRBJ2-1, is NAGVMQNPRHLVRRRGQEARLRCSPMKGHSHVYWYRQLPEEGLKFMVYLQKENIIDESGMPKERFSAEFPKEGPSILRIQQVVRGDSAAYFCASSPFGDEQFFGPGTRLTVL.

The chain links TRBV7-3 to TRBJ2-7, with D possibly being TRBD1 or TRBD2 (5 bases each). This CDR3 region has 15 residues. Trimming left V 2 bases short and J 2 bases short, with 13 bases between. Germline CDR1 SGHTA, CDR2 FQGTGA. The CDR3 spells CASSLDRDGTYEQYF. Written as DNA, the CDR3 is TGTGCCAGCAGCTTAGACCGGGACGGGACCTACGAGCAGTACTTC. Full variable domain (rest looked up from reference TRBV7-3 and TRBJ2-7): GAGVSQTPSNKVTEKGKYVELRCDPISGHTALYWYRQSLGQGPEFLIYFQGTGAADDSGLPNDRFFAVRPEGSVSTLKIQRTERGDSAVYLCASSLDRDGTYEQYFGPGTRLTVT.

The V gene is TRBV4-1, the J gene TRBJ2-2, with 8 bases lining up with TRBD2. The V gene's germline CDR1 is MGHRA and CDR2 YSYEKL. Trimming removed 3 bases from V and 0 bases from J; junction bases left unmatched: 9. The CDR3 loop spans 18 amino acids. The CDR3 nucleotides read TGCGCCAGCAGCCACCCCCCGGGACTAGGGACGAACACCGGGGAGCTGTTTTTT. Protein: CASSHPPGLGTNTGELFF.

The genes are TRBV11-3 and TRBJ1-1; 9 bases fit TRBD1. Trimming removed 0 bases from V and 1 base from J; junction bases left unmatched: 3. CDR3 length equals 16 residues. Germline assignment: CDR1 SGHNT and CDR2 YENEEA. The CDR3 DNA reads TGTGCCAGCAGCTTAGATATGGGACAGGGGAACACTGAAGCTTTCTTT. Its protein is CASSLDMGQGNTEAFF.

The V gene is TRBV19, the J gene TRBJ1-4; D not certain. V was trimmed by 2 bases and J by 6 bases, leaving 13 bases between them. From germline, CDR1 is LNHDA and CDR2 SQIVND (reference sequence). This CDR3 is built from 15 residues. CDR3 amino acids: CASSISQTYYEKLFF. DNA for the CDR3: TGTGCCAGTAGTATATCGCAGACTTATTATGAAAAACTGTTTTTT.

J is TRBJ1-1 and V is TRBV6-5, with 7 positions matching TRBD1. CDR3 size: 14 residues. Germline loops: CDR1 MNHEY, CDR2 SVGAGI. Trimming cost V 6 bases and J 1 base; bases outside gene matches: 5. Here the CDR3 reads CASRKGQSNTEAFF. The CDR3 DNA reads as TGTGCCAGCAGAAAGGGACAGTCGAACACTGAAGCTTTCTTT.

The J gene is TRBJ2-6, the V gene TRBV10-3; 12 positions agree with TRBD1. The CDR3 runs 17 residues. CDR1 and CDR2 (germline): ENHRY, SYGVKD. V shed 10 bases and J 4 bases; nucleotides not matched to a gene: 11. The CDR3 spells CATLPGQGALGANVLTF. The CDR3 bases are TGTGCCACGCTACCGGGACAGGGGGCGTTAGGGGCCAACGTCCTGACTTTC.

The rearrangement joins TRBV18 to TRBJ2-7; D perhaps matches TRBD1 (5 bases). The CDR3 has 16 residues. Germline assignment: CDR1 KGHSH and CDR2 LQKENI. The V gene lost 2 bases and the J gene lost 4 bases, with 18 bases spanning the gap. The CDR3 here is CASSPSTRQSRYEQYF. CDR3 DNA: TGTGCCAGCTCACCAAGCACCCGACAGTCACGTTACGAGCAGTACTTC.

The chain has TRBV6-5 and TRBJ2-7; maybe TRBD1 (6 bases). Germline V gives CDR1 MNHEY, CDR2 SVGAGI. This CDR3 has 15 residues. The ends were cut back, 0 bases at V and 1 base at J, with 10 bases in the middle. DNA for the CDR3: TGTGCCAGCAGTTACTCGGGGGCAGCGTCCTACGAGCAGTACTTC. Its protein product is CASSYSGAASYEQYF.

The V call is TRBV7-9, the J call TRBJ1-4; maybe TRBD1 (5 bases). Germline V gene lookup returns CDR1 SEHNR and CDR2 FQNEAQ (reference sequence). The CDR3 is 16 residues long. The germline V and J ends were trimmed by 5 bases and 0 bases, with 13 bases remaining between them. CDR3 bases: TGTGCCAGCAGCCTGGGACGGACTTCAACTAATGAAAAACTGTTTTTT. Protein: CASSLGRTSTNEKLFF.

This chain links TRBV4-1 with TRBJ2-7; 7 bases align to TRBD1. The V segment lost 4 bases and the J segment 4 bases; nucleotides outside the gene matches: 7. The CDR3 totals 14 residues. The germline V gene has CDR1 MGHRA and CDR2 YSYEKL. The CDR3 here is CASSPGTAGYEQYF. For the CDR3, the DNA is TGCGCCAGCAGCCCCGGGACAGCTGGATACGAGCAGTACTTC.

J is TRBJ1-2 and V is TRBV5-1; possibly TRBD1 for D (6 bases). Germline loops: CDR1 SGHRS, CDR2 YFSETQ. The length of the CDR3 is 12 residues. V was clipped by 4 bases and J by 2 bases, with 6 bases between them. The CDR3 is CASSGQNYGYTF. CDR3 sequence (DNA): TGCGCCAGCAGCGGACAGAACTATGGCTACACCTTC.

The rearrangement joins TRBV30 to TRBJ2-7; 7 bases match TRBD1. The CDR3 runs 15 residues. CDR1 is GTSNPN, CDR2 SVGIG, per germline (reference sequence). Germline trimming cut 3 bases from V and 1 base from J; bases unmatched to any gene: 9. CDR3 nucleotide sequence: TGTGCCTGGAGCGGGCTAGGGACAGAATCCTACGAGCAGTACTTC. Amino acids: CAWSGLGTESYEQYF. Supplemented by reference TRBV30 and TRBJ2-7, the full variable domain reads SQTIHQWPATLVQPVGSPLSLECTVEGTSNPNLYWYRQAAGRGLQLLFYSVGIGQISSEVPQNLSASRPQDRQFILSSKKLLLSDSGFYLCAWSGLGTESYEQYFGPGTRLTVT.

V and J are TRBV6-1 and TRBJ1-4; 8 nucleotides agree with TRBD1. Germline values: CDR1 MNHNS, CDR2 SASEGT. CDR3 length equals 19 residues. V shed 2 bases and J 7 bases; nucleotides not matched to a gene: 18. CDR3 loop: CASSETSGTGSEKREKLFF. CDR3 in DNA: TGTGCCAGCAGTGAAACCTCCGGGACAGGCAGCGAGAAGCGTGAAAAACTGTTTTTT.

The CDR3 region is CASSVRRGLTQYF. The CDR3 DNA reads as TGTGCCAGCAGCGTGAGACGGGGGTTGACCCAGTACTTC. The V call is TRBV5-6, the J call TRBJ2-5, with D possibly TRBD2 on 6 matching bases. Trimming stripped 4 bases from V and 7 bases from J, with 14 bases between. This CDR3 has 13 amino acids. From germline, CDR1 is SGHDT and CDR2 YYEEEE. The full variable domain, its missing parts supplied by reference TRBV5-6 and TRBJ2-5, is DAGVTQSPTHLIKTRGQQVTLRCSPKSGHDTVSWYQQALGQGPQFIFQYYEEEERQRGNFPDRFSGHQFPNYSSELNVNALLLGDSALYLCASSVRRGLTQYFGPGTRLLVL.

The V gene is TRBV4-1, the J gene TRBJ1-1; TRBD1 might be the D (6 bases). The V gene lost 4 bases and the J gene lost 1 base, with 13 bases spanning the gap. CDR3 length: 15 amino acids. Germline V gives CDR1 MGHRA, CDR2 YSYEKL. The CDR3 protein is CASSPGTLGNTEAFF. The DNA of the CDR3 is TGCGCCAGCAGCCCCGGGACACTTGGGAACACTGAAGCTTTCTTT.

The rearrangement uses TRBV4-1 and TRBJ2-7; the D gene is possibly TRBD2 (5 bases). The germline CDR1 and CDR2 sequences are MGHRA and YSYEKL. Between the trimmed V and J ends, which lost 2 bases and 2 bases, there was a span of 7 bases. This CDR3 spans 13 amino acids. The CDR3 protein is CASSQSGAYEQYF. The CDR3 DNA sequence: TGCGCCAGCAGCCAAAGCGGAGCCTACGAGCAGTACTTC.

The chain has TRBV7-9 and TRBJ2-7; 7 nucleotides agree with TRBD1. The germline gives CDR1 SEHNR, CDR2 FQNEAQ (reference sequence). The CDR3 is 13 residues long. Losses at the gene ends were 5 bases for V and 6 bases for J; bases not matched to a gene: 7. The CDR3 spells CASSLVAGGEQYF. CDR3 DNA sequence: TGTGCCAGCAGCCTCGTGGCAGGGGGCGAGCAGTACTTC.